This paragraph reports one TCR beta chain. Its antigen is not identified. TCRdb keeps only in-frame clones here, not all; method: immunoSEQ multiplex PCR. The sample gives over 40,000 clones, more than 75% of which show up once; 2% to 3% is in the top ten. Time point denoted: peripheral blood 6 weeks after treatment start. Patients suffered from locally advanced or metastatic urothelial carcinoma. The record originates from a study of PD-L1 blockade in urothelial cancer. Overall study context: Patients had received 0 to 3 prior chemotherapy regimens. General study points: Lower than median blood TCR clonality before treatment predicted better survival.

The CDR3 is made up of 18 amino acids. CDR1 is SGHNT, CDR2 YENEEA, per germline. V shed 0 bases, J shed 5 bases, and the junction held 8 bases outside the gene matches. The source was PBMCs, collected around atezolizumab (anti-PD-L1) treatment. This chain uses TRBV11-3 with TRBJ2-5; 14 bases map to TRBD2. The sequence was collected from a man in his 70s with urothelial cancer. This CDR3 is CASSLDSGLAGGEETQYF. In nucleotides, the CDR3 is TGTGCCAGCAGCTTAGATAGTGGACTAGCGGGAGGAGAGGAGACCCAGTACTTC.